This TCR beta chain was recorded in a study of blood T cells in healthy people across ages. About the study: Template switching captured about one barcoded beta molecule per two T cells.

The amount of total RNA extracted per sample was at least 5 micrograms. The second PCR ran about 6 to 11 cycles with a sample-barcoded 5' primer and J-beta primers. The yield of each sample was at least 3 million CDR3-containing paired-end reads. TCRdb recomputed calls from the 5' RACE reads with MiXCR, one row per CDR3 protein. The table includes 710,000 or so distinct CDR3 sequences, roughly 32% detected once. This clonotype was observed at least ten times. Germline V gives CDR1 DFQATT, CDR2 SNEGSKA (reference sequence). Trimming shortened V by 0 bases and J by 3 bases, and 15 bases separated the two germline ends. The CDR3 covers 15 residues.

This TCR was recovered from a woman at least 80 years old in good health. The sequenced sample consisted of blood. This sequence joins TRBV20-1 and TRBJ2-7; TRBD2 is a possible D gene (5 bases). CDR3 bases: TGCAGTGCTAGAGATCGGAGAACCGGGGACTACGAGCAGTACTTC. It encodes CSARDRRTGDYEQYF.